The clone carrying this T cell receptor (beta chain) has at least ten counts. Its antigen is currently unknown. These data come from a study of CD8 T cells in ankylosing spondylitis. Findings and limits, study-wide: Enrichment of disease-linked clones was reportedly significant in matched ankylosing spondylitis synovial fluid. One TCR beta motif, made up of under ten highly homologous variants, appeared characteristic of ankylosing spondylitis blood.

TCRdb processed the 5' RACE reads anew with MiXCR; each CDR3 protein has one entry. Among some 150,000 distinct CDR3 sequences, approximately 48% were seen once, and the ten largest hold 15%. The receptor's source is a male donor with ankylosing spondylitis. The sample comprised synovial fluid, either unsorted or a sorted T cell fraction (not recorded which).

The CDR3, as DNA: TGTGCCAGCAGTTTCGGGGCAGTTGCTGTCGGGGAGCTGTTTTTT. Protein: CASSFGAVAVGELFF. The V call is TRBV12-3 or TRBV12-4, the J call TRBJ2-2; D may be TRBD1 or TRBD2 (5 bases each). The CDR3 sequence is 15 residues long. Trimming pared 3 bases from V and 7 bases from J, leaving 15 bases between.